The 6 T cell receptor beta chains given below trace back to one sample, sequenced in a study of T cells in localized non-small cell lung cancer. Generated by immunoSEQ multiplex PCR, the TCRdb table keeps only in-frame clones and is missing some. The sample consists of 40,000 to 55,000 clones, roughly 79% of them appearing once. The input for sequencing was peripheral blood mononuclear cells, taken before any cancer treatment. These receptors were obtained from a man aged 35 to 69 with stage III lung adenocarcinoma.

The rearrangement uses TRBV5-1 and TRBJ2-3; perhaps TRBD1 as D (6 bases). The V and J ends lost 0 bases and 5 bases respectively, with 13 bases between them. The germline CDR1 and CDR2 sequences are SGHRS and YFSETQ. CDR3 length equals 15 residues. For the CDR3, the DNA is TGCGCCAGCAGCTTGGTTCAGGGGCCCCAAGATACGCAGTATTTT. As protein: CASSLVQGPQDTQYF.

The rearrangement uses TRBV7-2 and TRBJ2-5; 10 bases map to TRBD2. There are 18 residues in the CDR3. CDR1 is SGHTA, CDR2 FQGNSA, per germline. V trimming: 2 bases; J trimming: 0 bases; junction bases outside the gene matches: 9. The CDR3 nucleotides read TGTGCCAGCAGCTTACAAACAAGAGCGGGGGGGTACCAAGAGACCCAGTACTTC. Amino acids: CASSLQTRAGGYQETQYF.

The rearrangement joins TRBV9 to TRBJ2-7, with D perhaps being TRBD1 or TRBD2 (6 bases each). The CDR3 length is 15 residues. V lost 4 bases, J lost 2 bases, and 16 bases lay in between. Germline V lookup: CDR1 SGDLS, CDR2 YYNGEE. CDR3 DNA: TGTGCCAGCAGCCCAAGAGGGGGGAGGACCTACGAGCAGTACTTC. As protein: CASSPRGGRTYEQYF.

This clone was recorded once. The CDR3 coding sequence is TGTGCCAGTAGTATTAGAGGGACTAGCGGTACAGATACGCAGTATTTT. As protein: CASSIRGTSGTDTQYF. The rearrangement links TRBV19 to TRBJ2-3, with 11 positions matching TRBD2. The CDR3 has 16 amino acids. Germline CDR1 LNHDA, CDR2 SQIVND (reference sequence). Trimming at V came to 3 bases and at J to 3 bases, leaving 5 bases not matched to a gene. Complete variable domain (other parts from reference TRBV19 and TRBJ2-3): DGGITQSPKYLFRKEGQNVTLSCEQNLNHDAMYWYRQDPGQGLRLIYYSQIVNDFQKGDIAEGYSVSREKKESFPLTVTSAQKNPTAFYLCASSIRGTSGTDTQYFGPGTRLTVL.

About this clone itself: The germline gene is not matched at one end of the junction; a read error may be the cause. This chain links TRBV7-3 with TRBJ2-7; 7 nucleotides line up with TRBD1. The CDR3 contains 14 residues. Germline loops: CDR1 SGHTA, CDR2 FQGTGA. The CDR3 bases are TGTGCCAGCAGCCTAACGGGACAGTCCTACGAGCAGTACTTC. Protein: CASSLTGQSYEQYF.

The chain combines TRBV19 with TRBJ1-1; TRBD1 agrees at 8 bases. CDR1 is LNHDA, CDR2 SQIVND, per germline (reference sequence). The V segment lost 2 bases and the J segment 6 bases; nucleotides outside the gene matches: 8. This CDR3 spans 15 amino acids. CDR3 sequence: CASSIRGTGNAEAFF. DNA of the CDR3: TGTGCCAGTAGTATAAGAGGGACAGGTAACGCTGAAGCTTTCTTT.